This T cell receptor (beta chain) appears in the sequencing data of a study of shared clonotypes between healthy human individuals. Method: immunoSEQ multiplex PCR; TCRdb's copy keeps in-frame clones and lacks some. Of about 2.4 million clones detected, approximately 94% appear once; the ten largest clones hold roughly 0.13%. This sequence was found in a man aged 18 to 29 in good health. The sequencing input was naive CD4+ T cells sorted from blood. Noted subset: CD45RA+ positively selected.

The CDR3 loop is CASSKGRTLGNTIYF. Written as DNA, the CDR3 is TGTGCCAGCAGCAAGGGACGGACGTTAGGAAACACCATATATTTT. The V gene is TRBV7-9, the J gene TRBJ1-3, with TRBD1 as a possible D gene (5 bases). The CDR3 has 15 amino acids. The V and J ends lost 5 bases and 4 bases respectively, with 15 bases between them. Germline V CDR1 and CDR2: SEHNR, FQNEAQ (reference sequence).